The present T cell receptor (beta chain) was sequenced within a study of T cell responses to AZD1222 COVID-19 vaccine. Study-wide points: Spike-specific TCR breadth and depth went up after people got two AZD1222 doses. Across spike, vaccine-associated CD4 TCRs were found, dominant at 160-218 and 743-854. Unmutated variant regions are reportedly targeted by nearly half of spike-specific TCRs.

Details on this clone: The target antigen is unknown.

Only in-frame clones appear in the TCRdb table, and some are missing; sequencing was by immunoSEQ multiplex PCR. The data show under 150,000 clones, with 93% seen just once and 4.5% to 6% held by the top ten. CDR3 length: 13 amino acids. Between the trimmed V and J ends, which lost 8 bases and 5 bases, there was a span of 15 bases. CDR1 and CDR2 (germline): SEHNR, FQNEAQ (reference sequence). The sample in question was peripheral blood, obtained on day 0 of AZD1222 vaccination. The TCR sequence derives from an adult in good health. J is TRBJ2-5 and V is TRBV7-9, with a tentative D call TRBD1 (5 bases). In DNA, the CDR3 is TGTGCCAGCTCATTCAGGGTTCAGGAGACCCAGTACTTC. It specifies CASSFRVQETQYF.